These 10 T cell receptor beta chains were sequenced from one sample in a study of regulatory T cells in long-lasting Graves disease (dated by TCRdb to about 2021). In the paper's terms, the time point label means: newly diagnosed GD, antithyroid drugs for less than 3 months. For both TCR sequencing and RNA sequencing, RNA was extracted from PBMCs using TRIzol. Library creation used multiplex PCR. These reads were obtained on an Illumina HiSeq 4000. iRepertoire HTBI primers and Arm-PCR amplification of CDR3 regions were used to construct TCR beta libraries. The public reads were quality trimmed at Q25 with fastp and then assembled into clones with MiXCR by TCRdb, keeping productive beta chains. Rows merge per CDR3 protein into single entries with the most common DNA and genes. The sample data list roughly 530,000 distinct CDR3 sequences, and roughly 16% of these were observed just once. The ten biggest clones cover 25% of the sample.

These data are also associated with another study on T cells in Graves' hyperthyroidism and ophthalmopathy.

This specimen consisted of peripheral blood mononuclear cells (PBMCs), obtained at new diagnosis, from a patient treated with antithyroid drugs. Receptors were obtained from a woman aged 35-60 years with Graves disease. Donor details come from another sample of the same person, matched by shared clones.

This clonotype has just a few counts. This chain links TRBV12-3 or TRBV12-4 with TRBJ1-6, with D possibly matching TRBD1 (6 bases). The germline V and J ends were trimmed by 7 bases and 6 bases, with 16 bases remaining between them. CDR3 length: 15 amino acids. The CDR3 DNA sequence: TGTGCCAGCACCCAGAGTAGGGGGTTTAATTCACCCCTCCACTTT. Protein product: CASTQSRGFNSPLHF.

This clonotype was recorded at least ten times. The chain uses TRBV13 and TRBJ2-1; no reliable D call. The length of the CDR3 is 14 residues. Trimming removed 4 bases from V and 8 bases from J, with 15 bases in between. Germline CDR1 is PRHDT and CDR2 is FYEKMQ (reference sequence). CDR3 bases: TGTGCCAGCAGCTCTAAGGACCTTTCTGATGAGCAGTTCTTC. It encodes CASSSKDLSDEQFF.

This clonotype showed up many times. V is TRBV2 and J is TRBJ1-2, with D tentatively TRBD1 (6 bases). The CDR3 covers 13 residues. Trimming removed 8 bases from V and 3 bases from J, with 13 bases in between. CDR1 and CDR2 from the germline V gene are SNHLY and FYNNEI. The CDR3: CASDWDTDYGYTF. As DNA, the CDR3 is TGTGCCAGCGACTGGGACACGGACTATGGCTACACCTTC.

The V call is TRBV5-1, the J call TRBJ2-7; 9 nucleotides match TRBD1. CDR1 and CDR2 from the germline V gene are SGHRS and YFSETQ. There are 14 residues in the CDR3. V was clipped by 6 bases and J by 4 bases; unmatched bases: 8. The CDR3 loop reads CASTTGTGMYEQYF. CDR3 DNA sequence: TGCGCCAGCACCACGGGGACAGGGATGTACGAGCAGTACTTC.

The CDR3 sequence is CASSFAVGAGANVLTF. The CDR3 coding sequence is TGCGCCAGCAGCTTCGCGGTAGGGGCTGGGGCCAACGTCCTGACTTTC. V is TRBV5-1 and J is TRBJ2-6; D is possibly TRBD1 (5 bases). The germline gives CDR1 SGHRS, CDR2 YFSETQ. V was trimmed by 2 bases and J by 2 bases, leaving 11 bases between them. CDR3 size: 16 residues.

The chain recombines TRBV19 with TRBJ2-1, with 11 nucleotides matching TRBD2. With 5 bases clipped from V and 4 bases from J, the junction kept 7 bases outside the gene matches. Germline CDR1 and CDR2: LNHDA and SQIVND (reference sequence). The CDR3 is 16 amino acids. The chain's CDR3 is CASSLSRLAGYNEQFF. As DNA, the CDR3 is TGTGCCAGTAGTCTATCCCGACTAGCGGGGTACAATGAGCAGTTCTTC.

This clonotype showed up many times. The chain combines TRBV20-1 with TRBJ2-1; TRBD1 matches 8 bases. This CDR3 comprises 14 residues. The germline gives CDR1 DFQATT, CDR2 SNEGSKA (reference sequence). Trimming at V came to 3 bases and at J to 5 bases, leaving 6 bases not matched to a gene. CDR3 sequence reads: CSASRTGRNNEQFF. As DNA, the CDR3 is TGCAGTGCTAGTAGGACAGGGAGGAACAATGAGCAGTTCTTC.

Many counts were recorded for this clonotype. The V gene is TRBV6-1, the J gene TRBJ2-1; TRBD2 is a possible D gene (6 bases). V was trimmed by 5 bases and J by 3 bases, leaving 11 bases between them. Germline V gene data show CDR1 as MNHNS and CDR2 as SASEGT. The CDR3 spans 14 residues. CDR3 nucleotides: TGTGCCAGCAGTATCCGGGACTTCTACAATGAGCAGTTCTTC. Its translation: CASSIRDFYNEQFF.

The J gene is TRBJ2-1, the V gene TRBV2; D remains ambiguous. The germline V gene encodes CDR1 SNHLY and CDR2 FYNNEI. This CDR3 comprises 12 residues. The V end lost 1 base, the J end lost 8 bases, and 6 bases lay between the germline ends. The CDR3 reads CASSEDVDEQFF. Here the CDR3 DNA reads TGTGCCAGCAGTGAAGACGTGGATGAGCAGTTCTTC.

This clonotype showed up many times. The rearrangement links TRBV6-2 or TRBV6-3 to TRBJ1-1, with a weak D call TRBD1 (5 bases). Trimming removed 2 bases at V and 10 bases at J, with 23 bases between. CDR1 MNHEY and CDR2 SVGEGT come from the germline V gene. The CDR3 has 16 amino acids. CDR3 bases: TGTGCCAGCAGTTACCGGGGGGTAGGGCCGTATTCGGGAGCTTTCTTT. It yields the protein CASSYRGVGPYSGAFF.